Listed below are T cell receptor beta chains from one sample, sequenced in a study of T cell changes during pregnancy in multiple sclerosis. The assay was immunoSEQ multiplex PCR, and TCRdb's table has in-frame clones only and misses some. The sample comprises 35,000 to 50,000 clones, more than 90% of which are singletons, and 0.55% to 0.85% rests with the top ten. The sequences come from CD4+ T cells from peripheral blood mononuclear cells, collected in the first trimester of pregnancy. These receptor sequences come from a female donor with multiple sclerosis, enrolled in a pregnancy study. Each CDR3 is given with its conserved first and last residue. Fields, in order: J gene, clone size, V gene, D gene, CDR3 DNA, CDR3 protein. The D gene is left open where the match is weak. Size tells how often a clone was seen (once, few, many) or the class of an expanded clone, and some rows leave it out.

TRBJ2-3 | - | TRBV25-1 | - | TGTGCCAGCAGTGTCCGCGCATCGACAGATACGCAGTATTTT | CASSVRASTDTQYF
TRBJ2-7 | - | TRBV4-1 | - | TGCGCCAGCAGCCCAGGGGCGGGTCCCTCCTACGAGCAGTACTTC | CASSPGAGPSYEQYF
TRBJ2-1 | - | TRBV19 | TRBD2 | TGTGCCAGCTGCAAAATAGCGGGAGGGGGCAATGAGCAGTTCTTC | CASCKIAGGGNEQFF
TRBJ1-2 | - | TRBV29-1 | TRBD1 | TGCAGCGTTCCGAAGGGGGGACAGGGGTACTATGGCTACACCTTC | CSVPKGGQGYYGYTF
TRBJ2-1 | - | TRBV4-1 | TRBD2 | TGCGCCAGCAGCCAAGATCTGCTAGCGGGAGTGGATGAGCAGTTCTTC | CASSQDLLAGVDEQFF
TRBJ2-1 | - | TRBV7-6 | - | TGTGCCAGCAGCACCGGGGTGAGCTCCTACAATGAGCAGTTCTTC | CASSTGVSSYNEQFF
TRBJ1-5 | - | TRBV28 | - | TGTGCCAGCAGTTTACAAACCCGGGGAGGGAGTCAGCCCCAGCATTTT | CASSLQTRGGSQPQHF
TRBJ2-5 | - | TRBV7-8 | TRBD2 | TGTGCCAGCAGCTTATCCCGAAGCGGGAGCGGAGAGACCCAGTACTTC | CASSLSRSGSGETQYF
TRBJ2-1 | - | TRBV10-3 | TRBD2 | TGTGCCATCTCGAAACTAGCGGACTACAATGAGCAGTTCTTC | CAISKLADYNEQFF
TRBJ2-1 | - | TRBV27 | TRBD1 | TGTGCCAGCCGAGACGACAGGGACTACAATGAGCAGTTCTTC | CASRDDRDYNEQFF
TRBJ1-5 | - | TRBV27 | - | TGTGCCAGCAGTTTATCGTATACGGGTCAGCCCCAGCATTTT | CASSLSYTGQPQHF
TRBJ2-1 | - | TRBV18 | - | TGTGCCAGCTCGCAGGGGGGCTACAATGAGCAGTTCTTC | CASSQGGYNEQFF
TRBJ1-3 | - | TRBV5-5 | - | TGTGCCAGCAGCTTCGCTGCAGGGATCTCTGGAAACACCATATATTTT | CASSFAAGISGNTIYF
TRBJ1-2 | - | TRBV5-6 | - | TGTGCCAGCAGCCCAATACGGGGAGGGGCGGTCTATGGCTACACCTTC | CASSPIRGGAVYGYTF
TRBJ2-7 | once | TRBV4-3 | - | TGCGCCAGCAGCCAAGGGGCCGCCGGCACCTACGAGCAGTACTTC | CASSQGAAGTYEQYF
TRBJ2-1 | - | TRBV14 | - | TGTGCCAGCAGCCAAGTGGGCGGGGTGGGGTACAATGAGCAGTTCTTC | CASSQVGGVGYNEQFF
TRBJ2-1 | - | TRBV4-1 | - | TGCGCCAGCAGCCAACCCACACGGGGGAATGAGCAGTTCTTC | CASSQPTRGNEQFF
TRBJ1-2 | - | TRBV28 | - | TGTGCCAGCAGACAGGGTTGGGCTAACTATGGCTACACCTTC | CASRQGWANYGYTF
TRBJ1-5 | - | TRBV19 | TRBD1 | TGTGCCAGTAGTACCCCCGGGACAGGGATCAATCAGCCCCAGCATTTT | CASSTPGTGINQPQHF
TRBJ1-2 | - | TRBV29-1 | - | TGCAGCGTTGAGGACAGCAACTATGGCTACACCTTC | CSVEDSNYGYTF
TRBJ2-5 | - | TRBV19 | - | TGTGCCAGTCGGGGGAGGTCGGAGACCCAGTACTTC | CASRGRSETQYF
TRBJ2-3 | - | TRBV19 | - | TGTGCCAGTAGTATCCTAGCGTTGGGCACAGATACGCAGTATTTT | CASSILALGTDTQYF
TRBJ2-6 | - | TRBV19 | TRBD2 | TGTGCCAGTAGTCCTATCGCACCCTCGGGGGGTGGGGCCAACGTCCTGACTTTC | CASSPIAPSGGGANVLTF
TRBJ2-1 | - | TRBV18 | TRBD2 | TGTGCCAGCTCACCACCGGGACTAGCGAGGGGGAATGAGCAGTTCTTC | CASSPPGLARGNEQFF
TRBJ1-4 | - | TRBV28 | - | TGTGCCAGCAGGCAGGGTCCTGGGGAAAAACTGTTTTTT | CASRQGPGEKLFF
TRBJ2-7 | - | TRBV6-1 | - | TGTGCCAGCAGTGAAATCAGGAACCTTGTCGGTTACGAGCAGTACTTC | CASSEIRNLVGYEQYF
TRBJ2-2 | - | TRBV6-4 | - | TGTGCCAGCAGTGCACAGGGAGAGACCGGGGAGCTGTTTTTT | CASSAQGETGELFF
TRBJ2-1 | - | TRBV4-2 | TRBD2 | TGTGCCAGCAGCCACCGAAGACTAGCGGGTCACAACGAGCAGTTCTTC | CASSHRRLAGHNEQFF
TRBJ2-7 | - | TRBV19 | - | TGTGCCAGTAGTATTGAGTCCGGGACTTACTACGAGCAGTACTTC | CASSIESGTYYEQYF
TRBJ2-2 | - | TRBV2 | - | TGTGCCAGCAGTTCAGGGTTTGCCGGGGAGCTGTTTTTT | CASSSGFAGELFF
TRBJ1-2 | - | TRBV2 | - | TGTGCCAGCAGGGCGGGAGACTATGGCTACACCTTC | CASRAGDYGYTF
TRBJ2-4 | - | TRBV5-4 | - | TGTGCCAGCAGTAGTAGCCTAGCCAAAAACATTCAGTACTTC | CASSSSLAKNIQYF
TRBJ1-1 | - | TRBV5-4 | - | TGTGCCAGCAGCTTGAGCGGCGGGAGAATGAACACTGAAGCTTTCTTT | CASSLSGGRMNTEAFF
TRBJ2-2 | - | TRBV7-8 | TRBD2 | TGTGCCAGCAGCTTACGGCAGTCTAGCGGGAGTGGGGAGCTGTTTTTT | CASSLRQSSGSGELFF